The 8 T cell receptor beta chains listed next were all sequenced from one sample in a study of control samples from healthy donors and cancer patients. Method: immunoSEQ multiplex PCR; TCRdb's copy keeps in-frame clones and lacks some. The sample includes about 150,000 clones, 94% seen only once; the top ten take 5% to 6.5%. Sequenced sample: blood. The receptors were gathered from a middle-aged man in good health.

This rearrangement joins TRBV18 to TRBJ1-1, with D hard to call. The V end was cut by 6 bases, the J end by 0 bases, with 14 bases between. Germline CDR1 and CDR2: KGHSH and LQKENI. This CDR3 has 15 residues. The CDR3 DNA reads TGTGCCAGCTCCCAAGTGGCAGAACTGAACACTGAAGCTTTCTTT. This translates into CASSQVAELNTEAFF.

The CDR3, as DNA: TGTGCCAGCAGCTTGGGACAGAATACCTACGAGCAGTACTTC. Protein: CASSLGQNTYEQYF. The chain combines TRBV5-6 with TRBJ2-7; TRBD1 is a possible D gene (5 bases). The CDR3 contains 14 residues. V lost 0 bases and J 2 bases, leaving 9 bases between the germline ends. Germline CDR1 is SGHDT and CDR2 is YYEEEE.

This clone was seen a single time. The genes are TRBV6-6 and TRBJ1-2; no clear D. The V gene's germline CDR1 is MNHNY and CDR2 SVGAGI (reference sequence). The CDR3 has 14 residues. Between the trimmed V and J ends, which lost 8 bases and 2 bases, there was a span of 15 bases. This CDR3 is CASRRLDGNYGYTF. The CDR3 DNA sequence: TGTGCCAGCCGTCGTTTGGATGGGAACTATGGCTACACCTTC.

The CDR3 nucleotides are TGTGCCAGCAGCCCCGACGGGCCCTATGGCTACACCTTC. Translated: CASSPDGPYGYTF. The genes are TRBV5-8 and TRBJ1-2; D gene uncertain. The CDR3 runs to 13 residues. Germline assignment: CDR1 SGHTS and CDR2 YDEGEE. V shed 4 bases and J shed 4 bases, with 11 bases lying between them. The full variable domain, completed using reference TRBV5-8 and TRBJ1-2, is EAGVTQSPTHLIKTRGQQATLRCSPISGHTSVYWYQQALGLGLQFLLWYDEGEERNRGNFPPRFSGRQFPNYSSELNVNALELEDSALYLCASSPDGPYGYTFGSGTRLTVV.

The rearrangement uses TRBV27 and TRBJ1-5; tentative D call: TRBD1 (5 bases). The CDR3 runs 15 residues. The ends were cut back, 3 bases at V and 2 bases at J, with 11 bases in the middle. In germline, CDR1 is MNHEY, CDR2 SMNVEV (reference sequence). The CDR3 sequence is CASSLARDGNQPQHF. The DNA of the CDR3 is TGTGCCAGCAGTTTGGCCAGGGATGGCAATCAGCCCCAGCATTTT.

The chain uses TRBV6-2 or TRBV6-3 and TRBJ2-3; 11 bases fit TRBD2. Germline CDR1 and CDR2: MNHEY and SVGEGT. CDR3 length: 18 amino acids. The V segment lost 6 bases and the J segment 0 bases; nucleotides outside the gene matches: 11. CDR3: CASSLTSGEPSSTDTQYF. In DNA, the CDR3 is TGTGCCAGCAGCCTGACTAGCGGGGAACCCTCTAGCACAGATACGCAGTATTTT.

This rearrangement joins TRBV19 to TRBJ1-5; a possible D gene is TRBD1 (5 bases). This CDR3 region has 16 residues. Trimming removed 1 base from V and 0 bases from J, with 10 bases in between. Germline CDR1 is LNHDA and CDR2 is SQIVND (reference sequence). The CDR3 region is CASSIGQGYSNQPQHF. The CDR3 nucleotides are TGTGCCAGTAGTATAGGGCAGGGCTATAGCAATCAGCCCCAGCATTTT.

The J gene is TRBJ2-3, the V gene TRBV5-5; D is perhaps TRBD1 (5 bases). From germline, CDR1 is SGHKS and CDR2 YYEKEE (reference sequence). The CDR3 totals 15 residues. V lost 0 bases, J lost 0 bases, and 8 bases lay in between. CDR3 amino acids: CASSLVSGSTDTQYF. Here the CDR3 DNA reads TGTGCCAGCAGCTTGGTGTCAGGGAGCACAGATACGCAGTATTTT.